The 21 T cell receptor beta chains given below trace back to one sample, sequenced in a study of regulatory T cells in long-lasting Graves disease. Both iRepertoire HTBI primers and Arm-PCR of CDR3 regions were used to build the TCR beta libraries. TCRdb re-analysed the multiplex PCR reads in MiXCR, keeping a single row per CDR3 protein. The repertoire holds hundreds of thousands of distinct CDR3 sequences, with about 13% as singletons. Documented time point: newly diagnosed GD, antithyroid drugs for less than 3 months. The TCR library was made from RNA that had been extracted from PBMCs in TRIzol. These records were also assigned to another study, of T cells in Graves' hyperthyroidism and ophthalmopathy.

This specimen consisted of peripheral blood mononuclear cells (PBMCs), obtained at new diagnosis, from a patient treated with antithyroid drugs. Every receptor here comes from a man aged 25 to 40 with Graves disease.

The table lists this clonotype with many counts. The V and J genes are TRBV29-1 and TRBJ2-3; 10 nucleotides line up with TRBD2. V shed 0 bases, J shed 1 base, and the junction held 4 bases outside the gene matches. Germline lookup yields CDR1 SQVTM and CDR2 ANQGSEA. The CDR3 is 16 amino acids. The CDR3: CSVEDWTSGRTDTQYF. The CDR3 region has the DNA TGCAGCGTTGAAGATTGGACTAGCGGACGCACAGATACGCAGTATTTT.

This clonotype was counted between two and nine times. Germline and junction disagree at one end, which may indicate a read error. The chain is built from TRBV20-1 and TRBJ1-5; a possible D gene is TRBD1 (5 bases). Germline V lookup: CDR1 DFQATT, CDR2 SNEGSKA (reference sequence). The CDR3 sequence is 14 residues long. CDR3 sequence: CSANARVSNQSQHF. In nucleotides, the CDR3 is TGCAGTGCTAACGCCAGGGTCAGCAATCAGTCCCAGCATTTT.

In its sample, this clonotype was seen many times. The chain has TRBV7-2 and TRBJ1-1; D is ambiguous. V lost 3 bases and J 8 bases, leaving 16 bases between the germline ends. Looked up from germline, CDR1 is SGHTA and CDR2 is FQGNSA. CDR3 length equals 14 residues. CDR3 amino acids: CASSFQRRYSEAFF. In DNA form, the CDR3 reads TGTGCCAGCAGCTTTCAGAGGAGGTACTCGGAAGCTTTCTTT. Together with reference TRBV7-2 and TRBJ1-1, the CDR3 gives the full variable domain: GAGVSQSPSNKVTEKGKDVELRCDPISGHTALYWYRQSLGQGLEFLIYFQGNSAPDKSGLPSDRFSAERTGGSVSTLTIQRTQQEDSAVYLCASSFQRRYSEAFFGQGTRLTVV.

This clonotype came up many times. The rearrangement joins TRBV28 to TRBJ2-5; possibly TRBD2 for D (6 bases). The V end lost 4 bases, the J end lost 5 bases, and 17 bases lay between the germline ends. The length of the CDR3 is 15 residues. The V gene's germline CDR1 is MDHEN and CDR2 SYDVKM. In DNA form, the CDR3 reads TGTGCCAGCAGTTCCGGGACTCAAAACAAGGAGACCCAGTACTTC. This codes for CASSSGTQNKETQYF. The full variable domain, rest sourced from reference TRBV28 and TRBJ2-5, is DVKVTQSSRYLVKRTGEKVFLECVQDMDHENMFWYRQDPGLGLRLIYFSYDVKMKEKGDIPEGYSVSREKKERFSLILESASTNQTSMYLCASSSGTQNKETQYFGPGTRLLVL.

This clonotype was recorded a few times. The chain carries TRBV5-1 and TRBJ2-1, with D perhaps being TRBD1 or TRBD2 (5 bases each). CDR1 is SGHRS, CDR2 YFSETQ, per germline. CDR3 size: 15 residues. V lost 0 bases and J lost 5, with 12 bases in between. CDR3 nucleotides: TGCGCCAGCAGCTTGGCCCGGGACCGACACAATGAGCAGTTCTTC. Protein: CASSLARDRHNEQFF.

The CDR3 nucleotides read TGTGCCAGCAGTCGGACAGGGGTGGCAGATACGCAGTATTTT. Protein sequence: CASSRTGVADTQYF. This chain links TRBV6-1 with TRBJ2-3, with TRBD1 identical over 9 bases. There are 14 residues in the CDR3. J was trimmed by 4 bases and V by 5 bases; bases with no gene match: 4. Germline values: CDR1 MNHNS, CDR2 SASEGT.

This clonotype was counted many times. V is TRBV18 and J is TRBJ2-7; 10 bases align to TRBD2. Germline lookup yields CDR1 KGHSH and CDR2 LQKENI. J was trimmed by 9 bases and V by 6 bases; bases with no gene match: 8. The CDR3 consists of 13 residues. CDR3: CASSSQREGPQYF. The CDR3 coding sequence is TGTGCCAGCTCGTCCCAGCGGGAGGGCCCGCAGTACTTC.

This clonotype was found a few times. This chain joins TRBV20-1 and TRBJ2-7, with a tentative D call TRBD2 (5 bases). The CDR3 consists of 14 residues. V was shortened by 1 base and J by 0 bases, with 10 bases between the two germline ends. Germline CDR1 reads DFQATT; CDR2 reads SNEGSKA (reference sequence). In DNA, the CDR3 is TGCAGTGCTAGAGGACCCGAGGGCTCCTACGAGCAGTACTTC. It specifies CSARGPEGSYEQYF.

With respect to this clonotype: A much larger clone lies one base from this, so it may be a read error. The rearrangement uses TRBV11-2 and TRBJ2-2, with 8 bases matching TRBD2. V dropped 11 bases and J dropped 5; count of bases not matched to a gene: 13. CDR1 is SGHAT and CDR2 is FQNNGV in the germline V gene. The CDR3 loop spans 15 amino acids. The CDR3 DNA is TGTGCCTGCACCCGAAGCGGGAGTAATACCGGGGAGCTGTTTTTT. Its translation: CACTRSGSNTGELFF.

The J gene is TRBJ2-3, the V gene TRBV2; D is tentatively TRBD1 or TRBD2 (6 bases each). The CDR3 consists of 12 residues. CDR1 and CDR2 from the germline V gene are SNHLY and FYNNEI. Deletions cut 10 bases from V and 4 bases from J, with 12 bases between. The CDR3 sequence is CAISGAADTQYF. For the CDR3, the DNA is TGTGCCATTTCGGGGGCCGCAGATACGCAGTATTTT.

The chain couples TRBV4-1 to TRBJ1-2; D is unresolved. The germline V and J ends were trimmed by 3 bases and 7 bases, with 18 bases remaining between them. Germline values: CDR1 MGHRA, CDR2 YSYEKL. The CDR3 is 15 amino acids. CDR3 bases: TGCGCCAGCAGCCACCCCCCGGGTGGGATGGCTGGCTACACCTTC. It translates to CASSHPPGGMAGYTF.

This clonotype came up many times. This sequence joins TRBV7-9 and TRBJ1-6; 8 bases line up with TRBD1. Germline CDR1 is SEHNR and CDR2 is FQNEAQ (reference sequence). The J segment lost 10 bases and the V segment lost 6 bases, leaving 14 bases of the junction unmatched. The CDR3 loop spans 16 amino acids. The CDR3: CASSIWTGRRESPLHF. The CDR3 DNA follows: TGTGCCAGCAGTATATGGACAGGGCGGCGGGAATCACCCCTCCACTTT.

The chain couples TRBV20-1 to TRBJ2-7; TRBD1 might be the D (6 bases). V was trimmed by 0 bases and J by 2 bases, leaving 14 bases between them. CDR1 and CDR2 (germline): DFQATT, SNEGSKA (reference sequence). CDR3 length: 15 amino acids. CDR3 bases: TGCAGTGCTAGAGAGGCCGAACAGGGCCCCTACGAGCAGTACTTC. Protein: CSAREAEQGPYEQYF.

This clonotype was recorded many times. The chain is built from TRBV18 and TRBJ2-3; 9 nucleotides align to TRBD1. The junction had 5 bases not matched to a gene; V was cut back by 0 bases and J by 4 bases. The CDR3 sequence is 16 residues long. Germline assignment: CDR1 KGHSH and CDR2 LQKENI. The CDR3 nucleotides are TGTGCCAGCTCACCACCCGGGACAGGGATGGCAGATACGCAGTATTTT. Translation: CASSPPGTGMADTQYF. The variable domain in full, completed from reference TRBV18 and TRBJ2-3, reads NAGVMQNPRHLVRRRGQEARLRCSPMKGHSHVYWYRQLPEEGLKFMVYLQKENIIDESGMPKERFSAEFPKEGPSILRIQQVVRGDSAAYFCASSPPGTGMADTQYFGPGTRLTVL.

At least ten counts were recorded for this clonotype. This sequence joins TRBV11-1 and TRBJ2-5; D is possibly TRBD2 (5 bases). Germline V CDR1 and CDR2: SGHAT, FQDESV (reference sequence). This CDR3 is 15 amino acids long. Trimming stripped 0 bases from V and 5 bases from J, with 13 bases between. CDR3 bases: TGTGCCAGCAGCTTAGCGGGCCATTCGGGGGAGACCCAGTACTTC. Its translation is CASSLAGHSGETQYF. Supplemented by reference TRBV11-1 and TRBJ2-5, the full variable domain reads EAEVAQSPRYKITEKSQAVAFWCDPISGHATLYWYRQILGQGPELLVQFQDESVVDDSQLPKDRFSAERLKGVDSTLKIQPAELGDSAMYLCASSLAGHSGETQYFGPGTRLLVL.

For this clonotype: Since a much larger clone is just one base distant, this may be a read error. This rearrangement joins TRBV2 to TRBJ2-1; D is perhaps TRBD2 (6 bases). Matching the DNA end better, TRBJ2-5 makes the J call doubtful. Germline V gene lookup returns CDR1 SNHLY and CDR2 FYNNEI. The length of the CDR3 is 15 residues. The CDR3 sequence is CASRGGGTVKVTQYF. The CDR3 DNA follows: TGTGCCAGCCGGGGCGGCGGGACTGTTAAAGTGACCCAGTACTTC.

This clonotype came up many times. The V and J genes are TRBV6-1 and TRBJ2-2, with D perhaps matching TRBD1 (6 bases). Germline V CDR1 and CDR2: MNHNS, SASEGT. V lost 2 bases and J lost 6, with 19 bases in between. The CDR3 runs to 17 residues. Written as DNA, the CDR3 is TGTGCCAGCAGTGAACTTGCCCTGACACAGGGTCCCGGGGAGCTGTTTTTT. It is translated as CASSELALTQGPGELFF.

This clonotype was seen at least ten times. The genes are TRBV6-2 or TRBV6-3 and TRBJ2-1, with 10 bases matching TRBD2. This CDR3 region has 19 residues. Germline V gene lookup returns CDR1 MNHEY and CDR2 SVGEGT. The ends lost 4 bases at V and 0 bases at J; junction bases unmatched: 12. The CDR3 reads CASSSLSPSGGLSYNEQFF. The CDR3, as DNA: TGTGCCAGCAGTTCCCTTAGTCCTAGCGGGGGTCTCTCCTACAATGAGCAGTTCTTC.

This clonotype was picked up many times. The rearrangement links TRBV7-9 to TRBJ2-5; possibly TRBD1 for D (6 bases). CDR1 and CDR2 (germline): SEHNR, FQNEAQ (reference sequence). Trimming removed 5 bases at V and 1 base at J, with 14 bases between. The length of the CDR3 is 15 residues. The CDR3 DNA is TGTGCCAGCAGCGTACAAACAGGGATCCAAGAGACCCAGTACTTC. Translation: CASSVQTGIQETQYF.

This clonotype came up many times. The chain joins TRBV20-1 to TRBJ2-7; 7 bases match TRBD1. Trimming took 3 bases from V and 1 from J; bases not matched to a gene: 9. CDR1 DFQATT and CDR2 SNEGSKA come from the germline V gene (reference sequence). The CDR3 is made up of 15 amino acids. CDR3 sequence reads: CSASSRQGISYEQYF. Here the CDR3 DNA reads TGCAGTGCTAGCTCCCGACAGGGCATTTCCTACGAGCAGTACTTC.

This clonotype was counted at least ten times. The chain combines TRBV7-2 with TRBJ2-3, with D uncertain. The V end lost 8 bases, the J end lost 6 bases, and 12 bases lay between the germline ends. This CDR3 has 12 residues. Germline CDR1 reads SGHTA; CDR2 reads FQGNSA. The CDR3 loop reads CASPNARDTQYF. DNA for the CDR3: TGTGCCAGCCCAAATGCGAGGGATACGCAGTATTTT.